This section outlines one TCR beta chain sequence together with its context. The PCR contained 60 Vbeta and 13 Jbeta primers. TCRdb keeps only in-frame clones here, not all; method: immunoSEQ multiplex PCR. Seen in this sample are just over 150,000 clones; the ten most common clones hold over 1%. The data were obtained in a study of cytomegalovirus exposure and HLA in healthy donors. Germline V gives CDR1 SGHDT, CDR2 YYEEEE. J lost 4 bases, V lost 4 bases, and 4 bases had no gene match. The CDR3 spans 13 residues. J is TRBJ1-2 and V is TRBV5-6; TRBD1 matches at 7 bases. This TCR was sampled from a woman in her fifties or sixties in good health and CMV-seronegative. Sequencing was performed on PBMCs. As DNA, the CDR3 is TGTGCCAGCAGCCTCCAGGGGGGCTATGGCTACACCTTC. Its protein product is CASSLQGGYGYTF.